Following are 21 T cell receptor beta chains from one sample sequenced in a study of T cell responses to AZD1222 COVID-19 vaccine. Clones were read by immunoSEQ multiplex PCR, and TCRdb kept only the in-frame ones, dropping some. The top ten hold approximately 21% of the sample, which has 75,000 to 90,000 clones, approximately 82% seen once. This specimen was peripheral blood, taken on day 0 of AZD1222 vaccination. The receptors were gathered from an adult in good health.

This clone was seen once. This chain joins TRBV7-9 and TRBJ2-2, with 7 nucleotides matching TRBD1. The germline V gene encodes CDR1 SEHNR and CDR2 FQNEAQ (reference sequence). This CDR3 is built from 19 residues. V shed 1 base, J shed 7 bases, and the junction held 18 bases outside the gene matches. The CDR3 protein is CASSLGGFRGPSLHGELFF. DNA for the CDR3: TGTGCCAGCAGCTTAGGGGGCTTTAGGGGGCCGTCCCTCCACGGGGAGCTGTTTTTT.

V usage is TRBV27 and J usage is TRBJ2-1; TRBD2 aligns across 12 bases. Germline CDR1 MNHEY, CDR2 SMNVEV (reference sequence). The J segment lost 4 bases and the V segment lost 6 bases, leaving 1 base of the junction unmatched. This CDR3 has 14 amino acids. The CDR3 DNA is TGTGCCAGCAGCGGACTAGCGGGATACAATGAGCAGTTCTTC. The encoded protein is CASSGLAGYNEQFF.

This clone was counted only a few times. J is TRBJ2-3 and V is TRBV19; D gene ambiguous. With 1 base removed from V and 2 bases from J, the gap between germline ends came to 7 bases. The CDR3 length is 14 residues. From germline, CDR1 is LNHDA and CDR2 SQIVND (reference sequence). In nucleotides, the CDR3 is TGTGCCAGTAGTATAGGGCTTAACACAGATACGCAGTATTTT. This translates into CASSIGLNTDTQYF.

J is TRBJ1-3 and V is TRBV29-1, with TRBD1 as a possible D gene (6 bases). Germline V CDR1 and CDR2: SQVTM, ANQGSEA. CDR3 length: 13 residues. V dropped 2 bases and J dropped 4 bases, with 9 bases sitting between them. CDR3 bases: TGCAGCGTTGAATCAGGGGTCGGAAACACCATATATTTT. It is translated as CSVESGVGNTIYF.

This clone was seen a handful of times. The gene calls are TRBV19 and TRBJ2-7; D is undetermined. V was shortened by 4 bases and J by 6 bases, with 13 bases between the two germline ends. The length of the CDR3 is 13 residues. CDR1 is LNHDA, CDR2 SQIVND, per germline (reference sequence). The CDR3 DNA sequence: TGTGCCAGTAGTAACCCTACTTCGTCCGAGCAGTACTTC. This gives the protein CASSNPTSSEQYF. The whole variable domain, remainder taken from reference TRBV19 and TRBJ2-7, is DGGITQSPKYLFRKEGQNVTLSCEQNLNHDAMYWYRQDPGQGLRLIYYSQIVNDFQKGDIAEGYSVSREKKESFPLTVTSAQKNPTAFYLCASSNPTSSEQYFGPGTRLTVT.

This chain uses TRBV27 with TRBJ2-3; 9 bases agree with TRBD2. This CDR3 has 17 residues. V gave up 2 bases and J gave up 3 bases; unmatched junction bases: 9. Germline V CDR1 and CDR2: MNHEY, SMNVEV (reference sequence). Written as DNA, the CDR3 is TGTGCCAGCAGTTTAAGCGTTAGCGGGGGAGGGACAGATACGCAGTATTTT. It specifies CASSLSVSGGGTDTQYF.

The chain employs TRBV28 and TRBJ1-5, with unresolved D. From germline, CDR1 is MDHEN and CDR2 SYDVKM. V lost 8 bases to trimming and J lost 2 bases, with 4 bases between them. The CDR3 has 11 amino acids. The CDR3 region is CASEGNQPQHF. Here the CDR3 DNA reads TGTGCCAGCGAGGGCAATCAGCCCCAGCATTTT. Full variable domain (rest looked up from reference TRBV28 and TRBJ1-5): DVKVTQSSRYLVKRTGEKVFLECVQDMDHENMFWYRQDPGLGLRLIYFSYDVKMKEKGDIPEGYSVSREKKERFSLILESASTNQTSMYLCASEGNQPQHFGDGTRLSIL.

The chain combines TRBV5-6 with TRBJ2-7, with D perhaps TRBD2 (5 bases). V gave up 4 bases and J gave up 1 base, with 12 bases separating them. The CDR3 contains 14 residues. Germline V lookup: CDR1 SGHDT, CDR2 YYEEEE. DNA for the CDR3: TGTGCCAGCAGCAACCACGGGAAGTCCTACGAGCAGTACTTC. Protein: CASSNHGKSYEQYF. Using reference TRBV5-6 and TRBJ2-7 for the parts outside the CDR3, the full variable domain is DAGVTQSPTHLIKTRGQQVTLRCSPKSGHDTVSWYQQALGQGPQFIFQYYEEEERQRGNFPDRFSGHQFPNYSSELNVNALLLGDSALYLCASSNHGKSYEQYFGPGTRLTVT.

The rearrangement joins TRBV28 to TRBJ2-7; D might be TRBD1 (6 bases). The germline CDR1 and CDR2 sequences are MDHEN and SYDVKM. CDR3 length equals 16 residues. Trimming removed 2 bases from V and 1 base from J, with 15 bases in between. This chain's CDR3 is CASSLGRQERSYEQYF. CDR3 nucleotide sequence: TGTGCCAGCAGTTTAGGGAGACAGGAACGTTCCTACGAGCAGTACTTC.

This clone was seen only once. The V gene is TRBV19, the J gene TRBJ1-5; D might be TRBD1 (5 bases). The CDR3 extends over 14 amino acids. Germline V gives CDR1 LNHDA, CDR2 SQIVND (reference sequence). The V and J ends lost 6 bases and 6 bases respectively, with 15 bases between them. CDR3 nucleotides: TGTGCCAGTAGCAATGTTCGGGGGGTTCAGCCCCAGCATTTT. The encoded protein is CASSNVRGVQPQHF.

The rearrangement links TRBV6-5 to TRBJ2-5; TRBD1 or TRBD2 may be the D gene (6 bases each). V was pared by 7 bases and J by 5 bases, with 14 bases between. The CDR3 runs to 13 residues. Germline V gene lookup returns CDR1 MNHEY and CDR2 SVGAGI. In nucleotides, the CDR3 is TGTGCCAGCATCCTAGGGGGGTGGGAGACCCAGTACTTC. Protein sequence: CASILGGWETQYF.

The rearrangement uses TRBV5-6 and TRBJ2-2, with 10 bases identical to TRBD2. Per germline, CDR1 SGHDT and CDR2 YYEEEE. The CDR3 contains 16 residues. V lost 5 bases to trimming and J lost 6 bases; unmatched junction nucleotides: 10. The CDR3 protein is CASSSLSGRASGELFF. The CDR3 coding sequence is TGTGCCAGCAGTTCACTCAGCGGGAGGGCCTCCGGGGAGCTGTTTTTT.

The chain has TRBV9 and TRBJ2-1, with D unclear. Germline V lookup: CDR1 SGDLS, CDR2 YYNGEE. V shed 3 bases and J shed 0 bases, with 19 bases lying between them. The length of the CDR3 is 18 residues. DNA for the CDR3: TGTGCCAGCAGCGGATCGTTCTGGGCATTGAGCTCCTACAATGAGCAGTTCTTC. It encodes CASSGSFWALSSYNEQFF.

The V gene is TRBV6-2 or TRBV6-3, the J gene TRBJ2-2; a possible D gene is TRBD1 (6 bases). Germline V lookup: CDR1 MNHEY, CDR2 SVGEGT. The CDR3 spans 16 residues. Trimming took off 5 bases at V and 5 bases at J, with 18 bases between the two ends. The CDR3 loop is CASSATQGVGTGELFF. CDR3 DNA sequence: TGTGCCAGCAGTGCCACACAGGGAGTGGGAACCGGGGAGCTGTTTTTT.

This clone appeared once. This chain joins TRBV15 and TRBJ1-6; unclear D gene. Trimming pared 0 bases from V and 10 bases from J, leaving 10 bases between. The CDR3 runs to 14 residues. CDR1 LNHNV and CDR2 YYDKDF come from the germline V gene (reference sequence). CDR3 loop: CATSRDNGPSPLHF. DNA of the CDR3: TGTGCCACCAGCAGAGATAATGGGCCCTCACCCCTCCACTTT.

This CDR3 is CASSPPTGSYGYTF. CDR3 sequence (DNA): TGTGCCAGCTCACCACCAACAGGGTCCTATGGCTACACCTTC. V gene TRBV18 combines with J gene TRBJ1-2; weak D call: TRBD1 (6 bases). The CDR3 totals 14 residues. Trimming took off 0 bases at V and 4 bases at J, with 9 bases between the two ends. CDR1 and CDR2 from the germline V gene are KGHSH and LQKENI. The full variable domain, rest sourced from reference TRBV18 and TRBJ1-2, is NAGVMQNPRHLVRRRGQEARLRCSPMKGHSHVYWYRQLPEEGLKFMVYLQKENIIDESGMPKERFSAEFPKEGPSILRIQQVVRGDSAAYFCASSPPTGSYGYTFGSGTRLTVV.

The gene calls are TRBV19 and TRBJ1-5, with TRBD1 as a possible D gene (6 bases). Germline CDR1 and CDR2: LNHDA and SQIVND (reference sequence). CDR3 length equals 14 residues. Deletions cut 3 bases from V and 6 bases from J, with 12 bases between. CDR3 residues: CASSMTGAGQPQHF. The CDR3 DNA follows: TGTGCCAGTAGTATGACGGGGGCTGGTCAGCCCCAGCATTTT.

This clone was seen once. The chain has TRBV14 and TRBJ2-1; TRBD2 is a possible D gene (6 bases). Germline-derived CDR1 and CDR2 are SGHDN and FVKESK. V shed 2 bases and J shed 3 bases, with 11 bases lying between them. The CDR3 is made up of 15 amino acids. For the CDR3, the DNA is TGTGCCAGCAGCCAACCGGGACTTTTCTACAATGAGCAGTTCTTC. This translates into CASSQPGLFYNEQFF.

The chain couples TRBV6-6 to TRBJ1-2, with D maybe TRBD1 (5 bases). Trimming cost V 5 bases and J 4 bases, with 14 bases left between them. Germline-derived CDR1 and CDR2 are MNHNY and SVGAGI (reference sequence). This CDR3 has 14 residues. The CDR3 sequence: CASSEAGPSYGYTF. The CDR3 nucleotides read TGTGCCAGCAGTGAGGCAGGGCCCTCCTATGGCTACACCTTC.

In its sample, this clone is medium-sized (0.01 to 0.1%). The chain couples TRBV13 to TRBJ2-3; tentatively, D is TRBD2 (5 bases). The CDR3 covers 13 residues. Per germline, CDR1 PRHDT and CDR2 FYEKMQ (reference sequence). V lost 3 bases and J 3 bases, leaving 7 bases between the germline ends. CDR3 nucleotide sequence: TGTGCCAGCAGCTTCCGAGGGACAGATACGCAGTATTTT. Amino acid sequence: CASSFRGTDTQYF.

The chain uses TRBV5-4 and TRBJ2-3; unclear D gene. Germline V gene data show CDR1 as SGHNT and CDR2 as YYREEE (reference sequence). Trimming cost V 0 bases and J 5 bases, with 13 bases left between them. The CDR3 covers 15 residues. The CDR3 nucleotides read TGTGCCAGCAGCTTGGCCAAGGCTAGTGTAGATACGCAGTATTTT. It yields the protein CASSLAKASVDTQYF.